These 20 T cell receptor beta chains share one sample of origin, sequenced in a study of PD-1 blockade in classical Hodgkin lymphoma. Time point indicated: newly diagnosed, previously untreated cHL patient sample. TCRdb keeps only in-frame clones here, not all; method: immunoSEQ multiplex PCR. The data hold 20,000 to 25,000 clones, with less than 95% observed a single time. The sample was peripheral blood mononuclear cells (PBMCs). These receptors came from a human donor with classical Hodgkin lymphoma.

This chain joins TRBV15 and TRBJ2-2; tentatively, D is TRBD2 (6 bases). The CDR3 spans 16 residues. Germline V gene sequence: CDR1 LNHNV, CDR2 YYDKDF (reference sequence). The V and J ends lost 3 bases and 5 bases respectively, with 16 bases between them. The CDR3, as DNA: TGTGCCACCAGCAGTGCCGGGGGACTGAGGACCGGGGAGCTGTTTTTT. Translated, it gives CATSSAGGLRTGELFF. Looking up the rest from reference TRBV15 and TRBJ2-2 gives the full variable domain: DAMVIQNPRYQVTQFGKPVTLSCSQTLNHNVMYWYQQKSSQAPKLLFHYYDKDFNNEADTPDNFQSRRPNTSFCFLDIRSPGLGDTAMYLCATSSAGGLRTGELFFGEGSRLTVL.

This clone was seen just once. The chain links TRBV5-1 to TRBJ2-3, with no clear D. Germline V gene lookup returns CDR1 SGHRS and CDR2 YFSETQ. V was clipped by 6 bases and J by 2 bases, with 16 bases between them. The CDR3 covers 15 residues. The CDR3 DNA is TGCGCCAGCACCGTCCGTTTCCAGAACACAGATACGCAGTATTTT. This gives the protein CASTVRFQNTDTQYF.

J is TRBJ2-1 and V is TRBV11-2; D is perhaps TRBD1 (6 bases). The germline V and J ends were trimmed by 0 bases and 11 bases, with 8 bases remaining between them. This CDR3 is built from 12 residues. Germline V CDR1 and CDR2: SGHAT, FQNNGV. The CDR3 is CASSLEQGKQFF. The CDR3 coding sequence is TGTGCCAGCAGCTTAGAACAGGGAAAGCAGTTCTTC.

The rearrangement links TRBV6-5 to TRBJ2-7; D is possibly TRBD1 or TRBD2 (5 bases each). The CDR3 covers 15 residues. Per the germline V gene, CDR1 is MNHEY and CDR2 is SVGAGI. The V and J ends lost 0 bases and 1 base respectively, with 10 bases between them. CDR3 nucleotide sequence: TGTGCCAGCAGTTACTCGGGGGACGGGTCCTACGAGCAGTACTTC. Its protein is CASSYSGDGSYEQYF.

This sequence joins TRBV5-1 and TRBJ2-7, with 8 bases fitting TRBD1. The V and J ends lost 3 bases and 5 bases, in that order; junction bases with no gene match: 22. The CDR3 has 19 amino acids. Germline V CDR1 and CDR2: SGHRS, YFSETQ. CDR3 coding DNA: TGCGCCAGCAGCTCGGGACAGGATAGCCTTTTGCGGTTCCGGAACGAGCAGTACTTC. As protein: CASSSGQDSLLRFRNEQYF. Using reference TRBV5-1 and TRBJ2-7 for the parts outside the CDR3, the full variable domain is KAGVTQTPRYLIKTRGQQVTLSCSPISGHRSVSWYQQTPGQGLQFLFEYFSETQRNKGNFPGRFSGRQFSNSRSEMNVSTLELGDSALYLCASSSGQDSLLRFRNEQYFGPGTRLTVT.

The chain joins TRBV27 to TRBJ1-1; the D is unclear. Germline V lookup: CDR1 MNHEY, CDR2 SMNVEV (reference sequence). V was cut by 6 bases and J by 2 bases, with 7 bases left in between. The CDR3 has 12 residues. CDR3 coding DNA: TGTGCCAGCAGGCCAGCCAACACTGAAGCTTTCTTT. This translates into CASRPANTEAFF.

The chain combines TRBV7-2 with TRBJ1-1; weak D call: TRBD1 (5 bases). V was cut by 4 bases and J by 6 bases, with 18 bases left in between. In germline, CDR1 is SGHTA, CDR2 FQGNSA. The CDR3 runs 15 residues. CDR3 DNA sequence: TGTGCCAGCAGCTCACCGCCTGCGGGACGGGCTGAAGCTTTCTTT. Amino acids: CASSSPPAGRAEAFF.

This sequence joins TRBV11-2 and TRBJ1-6; D is unclear. Trimming took off 3 bases at V and 0 bases at J, with 6 bases between the two ends. This CDR3 region has 15 residues. CDR1 SGHAT and CDR2 FQNNGV come from the germline V gene. DNA for the CDR3: TGTGCCAGCAGCTTGGGGAGCTCCTATAATTCACCCCTCCACTTT. Translated, it gives CASSLGSSYNSPLHF.

This rearrangement joins TRBV25-1 to TRBJ1-4, with TRBD1 matching 7 bases. The CDR3 spans 15 residues. The J segment lost 8 bases and the V segment lost 4 bases, leaving 10 bases of the junction unmatched. Looked up from germline, CDR1 is MGHDK and CDR2 is SYGVNS. The CDR3 nucleotides read TGTGCCAGCAGTGTTATAGACAGGGCGGTCGAAAAACTGTTTTTT. Protein product: CASSVIDRAVEKLFF.

The chain carries TRBV6-5 and TRBJ2-2; 7 bases line up with TRBD1. Germline V gene data show CDR1 as MNHEY and CDR2 as SVGAGI. The CDR3 is 12 amino acids. The V and J ends lost 6 bases and 5 bases, in that order; junction bases with no gene match: 0. In DNA, the CDR3 is TGTGCCAGCAGCAGGGGGACCGGGGAGCTGTTTTTT. It translates to CASSRGTGELFF.

This clone was recorded only once. This sequence joins TRBV6-4 and TRBJ2-3, with 7 bases aligning to TRBD2. The CDR3 sequence is 14 residues long. The germline gives CDR1 MRHNA, CDR2 SNTAGT. Trimming at V came to 4 bases and at J to 7 bases, leaving 8 bases not matched to a gene. Here the CDR3 DNA reads TGTGCCAGCAGTGCCTTTCAGGGAGGGAATACGCAGTATTTT. Protein sequence: CASSAFQGGNTQYF.

The J gene is TRBJ2-7, the V gene TRBV7-9; D might be TRBD1 (5 bases). The length of the CDR3 is 15 residues. Germline V gene data show CDR1 as SEHNR and CDR2 as FQNEAQ (reference sequence). V was clipped by 4 bases and J by 2 bases, with 15 bases between them. CDR3 in DNA: TGTGCCAGCAGCTCGCAGGGCGGTCGAGCCTACGAGCAGTACTTC. This gives the protein CASSSQGGRAYEQYF.

V is TRBV5-4 and J is TRBJ2-1; TRBD2 matches 7 bases. J lost 0 bases, V lost 5 bases, and 2 bases had no gene match. The CDR3 totals 14 residues. Germline V lookup: CDR1 SGHNT, CDR2 YYREEE (reference sequence). The CDR3 is CASSASGSYNEQFF. The CDR3 DNA reads as TGTGCCAGCAGTGCTAGCGGCTCCTACAATGAGCAGTTCTTC.

Details on this clone: The junction and the germline gene differ at one end; a read error may be behind it. The chain has TRBV2 and TRBJ2-1; perhaps TRBD2 as D (6 bases). Germline loops: CDR1 SNHLY, CDR2 FYNNEI. The length of the CDR3 is 13 residues. The DNA of the CDR3 is TGTGCCAGCAGTGAAGCGCTTCTTGGGGACTCCCTCTTC. Amino acid sequence: CASSEALLGDSLF.

This chain joins TRBV6-5 and TRBJ1-4, with D perhaps matching TRBD1 (6 bases). Germline CDR1 is MNHEY and CDR2 is SVGAGI. This CDR3 has 11 amino acids. Trimming left V 5 bases short and J 10 bases short, with 8 bases between. The DNA of the CDR3 is TGTGCCAGCAGTGAACAGGGAAAACTGTTTTTT. Amino acid sequence: CASSEQGKLFF.

The chain combines TRBV5-1 with TRBJ2-5; tentatively, D is TRBD1 (6 bases). The CDR3 loop spans 14 amino acids. V was cut by 1 base and J by 5 bases, with 12 bases left in between. Germline-derived CDR1 and CDR2 are SGHRS and YFSETQ. The CDR3 here is CASSLKAGVETQYF. CDR3 in DNA: TGCGCCAGCAGCTTGAAGGCAGGGGTGGAGACCCAGTACTTC.

V is TRBV11-2 and J is TRBJ2-7, with TRBD2 matching over 8 bases. V gave up 3 bases and J gave up 0 bases; unmatched junction bases: 10. Germline V gene lookup returns CDR1 SGHAT and CDR2 FQNNGV. The CDR3 is 17 amino acids. CDR3: CASSFVRRGGSSYEQYF. CDR3 sequence (DNA): TGTGCCAGCAGCTTTGTCCGCCGGGGGGGATCCTCCTACGAGCAGTACTTC.

The V gene is TRBV13, the J gene TRBJ2-1; 7 bases are a match to TRBD2. Germline CDR1 and CDR2: PRHDT and FYEKMQ (reference sequence). The V gene end was trimmed by 5 bases and the J gene end by 4 bases; junction bases not matched to a gene: 8. This CDR3 is built from 15 residues. CDR3 coding DNA: TGTGCCAGCAGCCAATCGGGGGGACCGTACAATGAGCAGTTCTTC. Translated: CASSQSGGPYNEQFF.

The chain joins TRBV6-5 to TRBJ2-3; D unresolved. This CDR3 is 11 amino acids long. CDR1 and CDR2 from the germline V gene are MNHEY and SVGAGI. V dropped 6 bases and J dropped 6 bases, with 7 bases sitting between them. CDR3 nucleotide sequence: TGTGCCAGCAGGCGTCAGGATACGCAGTATTTT. Protein product: CASRRQDTQYF.

J is TRBJ1-6 and V is TRBV7-9; 7 bases align to TRBD1. This CDR3 region has 13 residues. The germline CDR1 and CDR2 sequences are SEHNR and FQNEAQ (reference sequence). The junction had 3 bases not matched to a gene; V was cut back by 2 bases and J by 11 bases. DNA for the CDR3: TGTGCCAGCAGCTTATCAGGACAGGCACCCCTCCACTTT. Protein sequence: CASSLSGQAPLHF. Complete variable domain (other parts from reference TRBV7-9 and TRBJ1-6): DTGVSQNPRHKITKRGQNVTFRCDPISEHNRLYWYRQTLGQGPEFLTYFQNEAQLEKSRLLSDRFSAERPKGSFSTLEIQRTEQGDSAMYLCASSLSGQAPLHFGNGTRLTVT.